The 9 T cell receptor beta chains presented below share a single source sample, sequenced in a study of PD-L1 blockade in urothelial cancer. The assay was immunoSEQ multiplex PCR, and TCRdb's table has in-frame clones only and misses some. In the table there are roughly 40,000 clones, roughly nine tenths of which are singletons. Sample time point: pretreatment peripheral blood. The sample here was PBMCs, taken around atezolizumab (anti-PD-L1) treatment. These TCRs come from a woman aged 55 to 70 with urothelial cancer.

The rearrangement joins TRBV4-2 to TRBJ2-7; TRBD2 agrees at 14 bases. The length of the CDR3 is 15 residues. CDR1 is LGHNA and CDR2 is YNFKEQ in the germline V gene. V was clipped by 1 base and J by 5 bases; unmatched bases: 1. The CDR3 protein is CASSQGLAGGDEQYF. CDR3 nucleotide sequence: TGTGCCAGCAGCCAAGGACTAGCGGGAGGGGACGAGCAGTACTTC.

This chain uses TRBV4-3 with TRBJ2-1; D perhaps matches TRBD2 (5 bases). Per germline, CDR1 LGHNA and CDR2 YSLEER. V lost 0 bases to trimming and J lost 8 bases, with 14 bases between them. The CDR3 runs to 15 residues. This CDR3 is CASSQENTRADEQFF. DNA of the CDR3: TGCGCCAGCAGCCAAGAAAACACGAGGGCAGATGAGCAGTTCTTC.

The V call is TRBV7-2, the J call TRBJ1-5; 8 positions match TRBD1. Germline V CDR1 and CDR2: SGHTA, FQGNSA. J was trimmed by 5 bases and V by 1 base; bases with no gene match: 10. The CDR3 runs to 17 residues. CDR3 amino acids: CASSLGAPGGVDQPQHF. As DNA, the CDR3 is TGTGCCAGCAGCTTAGGGGCCCCAGGGGGCGTCGATCAGCCCCAGCATTTT.

CDR3 in amino acids: CARPESGRNLCARYEQYF. The CDR3 nucleotides read TGTGCCCGACCCGAAAGCGGGAGGAACCTCTGCGCCAGATACGAGCAGTACTTC. The chain has TRBV19 and TRBJ2-7; TRBD2 matches at 9 bases. This CDR3 has 18 residues. Germline V gives CDR1 LNHDA, CDR2 SQIVND (reference sequence). V trimming: 11 bases; J trimming: 4 bases; junction bases outside the gene matches: 24.

This chain uses TRBV5-1 with TRBJ2-5; D might be TRBD2 (6 bases). Per germline, CDR1 SGHRS and CDR2 YFSETQ. V lost 2 bases to trimming and J lost 5 bases, with 22 bases between them. The CDR3 sequence is 17 residues long. The CDR3 DNA sequence: TGCGCCAGCAGCTTCGGGAGTGGCGGGGAGCTATGGGAGACCCAGTACTTC. It specifies CASSFGSGGELWETQYF.

The chain is built from TRBV14 and TRBJ1-1; D ambiguous. V shed 2 bases and J shed 5 bases, with 12 bases lying between them. CDR1 and CDR2 from the germline V gene are SGHDN and FVKESK. This CDR3 is built from 14 residues. This chain's CDR3 is CASSQYASETEAFF. DNA of the CDR3: TGTGCCAGCAGCCAATACGCGTCTGAAACTGAAGCTTTCTTT.

The rearrangement joins TRBV4-3 to TRBJ2-7; D possibly corresponds to TRBD1 (5 bases). This CDR3 has 15 amino acids. The germline V gene encodes CDR1 LGHNA and CDR2 YSLEER. Trimming shortened V by 0 bases and J by 3 bases, and 12 bases separated the two germline ends. The CDR3 protein is CASSQDNQGIYEQYF. The CDR3 DNA reads as TGCGCCAGCAGCCAAGATAACCAGGGCATCTACGAGCAGTACTTC.

V and J are TRBV28 and TRBJ2-1, with 7 bases that match TRBD1. Trimming took 4 bases from V and 7 from J; bases not matched to a gene: 7. The CDR3 runs 14 residues. Germline CDR1 is MDHEN and CDR2 is SYDVKM. The CDR3 coding sequence is TGTGCCAGCAGTTCCCGACAGGGTGGGAATGAGCAGTTCTTC. Translated: CASSSRQGGNEQFF.

The J gene is TRBJ2-5, the V gene TRBV7-8, with D perhaps TRBD2 (5 bases). V lost 3 bases, J lost 4 bases, and 18 bases lay in between. Germline V gene data show CDR1 as SGHVS and CDR2 as FQNEAQ. There are 16 residues in the CDR3. This CDR3 reads CASSLEYEGRGETQYF. CDR3 sequence (DNA): TGTGCCAGCAGCTTGGAGTATGAGGGAAGAGGAGAGACCCAGTACTTC.